This T cell receptor beta chain was documented in a study of T cell clones after liver transplantation (dated by TCRdb to between 2018 and 2021). Background for the entire study: Samples were obtained from ITN030ST, a randomized trial in which withdrawal of immunosuppression was attempted within 2 years of liver transplantation. Until randomization at 12-24 months post-transplant, subjects were given standard immunosuppression, with no induction therapy. Of the eight recipients, a few were HCV-positive, while the remaining recipients had been transplanted for non-autoimmune, non-viral indications. Blood samples were taken pre-transplant, pre-randomization before withdrawal, and post-randomization after full withdrawal or failed withdrawal. Tolerance was defined as complete immunosuppression withdrawal for at least one year with no rise in liver enzymes beyond twice the upper limit of normal. The studied cohort comprised 8 liver transplant recipients, 3 classified as tolerant and 5 as non-tolerant. Third party-reactive TCRbeta sequences were also identified from pre-transplant MLRs to serve as an antigen-independent comparator for donor-reactive sequences. Donor-reactive T cell clones were identified using TCRbeta sequencing after a pre-transplant mixed lymphocyte reaction and were then followed in post-transplant blood.

The paper's findings and limits, for the study overall: Without allograft tissue specimens, donor-reactive T cells may have migrated into the graft rather than being deleted. When repertoire turnover was accounted for, significantly reduced detection of donor-reactive sequences was found in 7 of 8 subjects for CD4 and in 8 of 8 subjects for CD8. In 5 of 8 subjects, regardless of tolerance or HCV status, circulating donor-reactive CD4 TCRbeta sequences dropped significantly post-transplant. A greater decline was seen for donor-reactive sequences than for third party-reactive sequences, suggesting partial antigen-specific deletion unrelated to withdrawal success. Conclusions were preliminary, limited by small, heterogeneous patient numbers and non-standardized post-transplant time points. Low numbers of available donor cells limited the measurable donor-reactive repertoire in two subjects.

Thawed unstimulated PBMCs were stained for CD3, CD4 and CD8 and FACS-sorted into CD3+CD4+ and CD3+CD8+ populations. All 8 studied subjects were randomized to immunosuppression withdrawal. The Qiagen DNeasy Blood and Tissue Kit was used to isolate genomic DNA. Remarks on this clone: Its antigen is still unknown. Base qualities were left out, and no much larger clone turns up one base away.

Frozen genomic DNA underwent high-throughput TCRbeta CDR3 sequencing by immunoSEQ, including PCR amplification, mapping, bias correction and internal controls. The original pipeline was this. Productive rearrangements were retained, and unique TCRbeta sequences were defined by the CDR3 nucleotide sequence together with the V and J gene. For classification of a sequence as donor-reactive, at least 5-fold expansion in CFSE-low cells relative to unstimulated pre-transplant cells and a frequency of at least 0.01% were required. Minimum frequency thresholds were set for each subject on the basis of the unstimulated sample with the lowest template count, so that a detection power of at least 90% was ensured. Jensen-Shannon divergence between the top 1000 TCRbeta sequences post-transplant and pre-transplant was used to measure repertoire turnover. Changes in detection of donor-reactive sequences were assessed with two-sided Fisher's exact tests. TCRdb mirrors the immuneACCESS table, restricted to in-frame sequences. Some clones are absent from its copies; in checked studies, under half trace to an unresolved V gene, and the reason for the others is unknown. D and trimming come from the DNA, and the V and J calls and clone size come from that table. The sample table shows tens of thousands of clones, and approximately 92% are seen once. The top ten clonotypes cover less than 1% of the sample.

This receptor was identified in a human patient who received a liver transplant. After a transplant, some of the T cells may come from the graft donor. Sequenced here: CD4+ T cells from blood, sampled approximately 26 months after liver transplant.

In nucleotide form, the sequence is TGTGCCAGCAGCAGTTTCACAGGGGCGGGTCGCGAAAAACTGTTTTTT. Its product reads: CASSSFTGAGREKLFF. This chain is built from TRBV28 and TRBJ1-4; TRBD1 lines up with 7 middle nucleotides. The germline V gene provides CDR1 MDHEN and CDR2 SYDVKM. V loses 6 bases at its end and J loses 8 bases; junction bases beyond the gene matches: 15. Including the terminal cysteine and phenylalanine, the CDR3 comprises 16 residues. Only the CDR3 region is kept as DNA, spanning 48 bases read in frame from base 1.